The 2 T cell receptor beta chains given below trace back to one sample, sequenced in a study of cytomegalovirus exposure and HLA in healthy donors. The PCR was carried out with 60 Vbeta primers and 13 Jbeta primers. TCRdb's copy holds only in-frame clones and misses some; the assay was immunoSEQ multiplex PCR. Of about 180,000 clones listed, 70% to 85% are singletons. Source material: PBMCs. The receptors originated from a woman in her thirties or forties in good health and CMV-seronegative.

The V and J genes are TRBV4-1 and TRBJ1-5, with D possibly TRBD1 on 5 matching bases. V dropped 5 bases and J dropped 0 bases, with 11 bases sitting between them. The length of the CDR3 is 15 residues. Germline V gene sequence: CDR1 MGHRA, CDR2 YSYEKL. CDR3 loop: CASSVGLNSNQPQHF. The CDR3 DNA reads TGCGCCAGCAGCGTGGGGCTGAATAGCAATCAGCCCCAGCATTTT.

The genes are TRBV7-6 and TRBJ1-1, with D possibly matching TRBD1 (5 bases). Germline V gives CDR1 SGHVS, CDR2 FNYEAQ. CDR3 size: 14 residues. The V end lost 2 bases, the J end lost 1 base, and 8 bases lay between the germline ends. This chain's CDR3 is CASSLTTGNTEAFF. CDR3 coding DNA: TGTGCCAGCAGCTTAACTACAGGGAACACTGAAGCTTTCTTT.